The rows below give T cell receptor beta chains drawn from one sample of a study of T cell responses to AZD1222 COVID-19 vaccine. Measured with immunoSEQ multiplex PCR; TCRdb has only the in-frame clones, and not every one. Of approximately 120,000 clones in the sample, less than 90% were seen once. Sample: peripheral blood, taken on day 0 of AZD1222 vaccination. The receptors were sampled from an adult in good health. Both conserved end residues are trimmed from each CDR3. The order of the fields is clone size, D gene, CDR3 length, V gene, J gene, CDR3 protein. D genes are given only for firm matches. Not all rows give a size; the values are once, few, many and, for expanded clones, a class.

NA	TRBD2	13	TRBV27	TRBJ2-7	ASSFSTSGAYEQY
NA	NA	12	TRBV6-5	TRBJ2-7	ASISPEGSNEQY
NA	NA	9	TRBV1	TRBJ2-7	TSSQEREQY
NA	TRBD1	12	TRBV19	TRBJ2-7	ASTPTGGYSEQY
NA	NA	13	TRBV7-9	TRBJ2-3	ASSFMSAPTDTQY
NA	NA	15	TRBV27	TRBJ2-2	ASSLSSTGAWTGELF
NA	NA	10	TRBV5-1	TRBJ1-1	ASSLEETEAF
NA	NA	11	TRBV11-3	TRBJ1-1	ASSPRGGTEAF
NA	NA	13	TRBV19	TRBJ1-1	ASSIAILGYTEAF
NA	TRBD1	12	TRBV27	TRBJ1-1	ASSSGTGSTEAF
NA	NA	10	TRBV2	TRBJ1-5	ASTQEDQPQH
NA	NA	13	TRBV5-1	TRBJ2-1	ASSLVAGSYNEQF
NA	NA	14	TRBV11-2	TRBJ2-7	ASSLDPRGFSYEQY
NA	NA	15	TRBV2	TRBJ2-5	ASSGTPNWGGGETQY
NA	NA	12	TRBV7-2	TRBJ2-7	ASSSEWGAYEQY
NA	NA	12	TRBV27	TRBJ2-5	ATRRIQAGETQY
NA	NA	13	TRBV4-3	TRBJ1-1	ASSQVGGLYTEAF
NA	TRBD1	14	TRBV14	TRBJ1-1	ASSPPTGLGNTEAF
NA	TRBD1	12	TRBV6-5	TRBJ2-3	ASSPGQNSDTQY
NA	NA	12	TRBV9	TRBJ1-2	ASSVVDRLYGYT
NA	NA	13	TRBV4-3	TRBJ1-1	ASRHIRGVNTEAF
NA	TRBD1	14	TRBV28	TRBJ2-2	ASRKRGGSNTGELF
once	NA	12	TRBV6-5	TRBJ1-4	ASSPLLTNEKLF
NA	NA	12	TRBV18	TRBJ1-4	ASSRGRDVVKLF
NA	NA	11	TRBV7-8	TRBJ2-7	ASSLARGLEAY
NA	NA	13	TRBV10-3	TRBJ1-5	AISDSLDSNQPQH
NA	NA	12	TRBV2	TRBJ2-1	ASSRGGRGNEQF
few	TRBD1	12	TRBV4-1	TRBJ1-1	ASSRTGEDTEAF
once	TRBD2	13	TRBV24-1	TRBJ2-1	ATEGTSGFYNEQF
NA	NA	12	TRBV19	TRBJ2-7	ASSASPQGYEQY
NA	TRBD2	14	TRBV29-1	TRBJ2-7	SVDCPRLRGVYEQY
NA	TRBD1	13	TRBV5-1	TRBJ2-5	ASSFTGASQETQY
NA	NA	15	TRBV7-9	TRBJ2-7	ASSPPQGGASSYEQY
few	TRBD1	12	TRBV19	TRBJ1-2	ASRAGTGGSGYT
NA	TRBD2	12	TRBV7-3	TRBJ2-1	ASSSGLAGVGLF
NA	NA	14	TRBV4-3	TRBJ2-3	ASSPGPGGDTDTQY
NA	TRBD1	12	TRBV27	TRBJ1-1	ASSSQGAHTEAF
NA	TRBD1	12	TRBV11-3	TRBJ1-2	ASSLRQGWYGYT
NA	NA	9	TRBV20-1	TRBJ1-2	SASSQYGYT
NA	TRBD1	14	TRBV10-3	TRBJ1-2	AISEPTSGTGVGYT
once	NA	11	TRBV25-1	TRBJ1-5	ASSESQYQPQH
NA	NA	12	TRBV27	TRBJ1-2	ASRLIGSSYGYT
NA	NA	12	TRBV7-9	TRBJ1-3	ASSLGAVGNTIY
NA	NA	12	TRBV5-4	TRBJ1-3	ASSTGNSGNTIY
once	TRBD2	13	TRBV13	TRBJ2-7	ASSTPASGVYEQY
NA	NA	12	TRBV7-3	TRBJ1-1	ASSLSPGNTEAF